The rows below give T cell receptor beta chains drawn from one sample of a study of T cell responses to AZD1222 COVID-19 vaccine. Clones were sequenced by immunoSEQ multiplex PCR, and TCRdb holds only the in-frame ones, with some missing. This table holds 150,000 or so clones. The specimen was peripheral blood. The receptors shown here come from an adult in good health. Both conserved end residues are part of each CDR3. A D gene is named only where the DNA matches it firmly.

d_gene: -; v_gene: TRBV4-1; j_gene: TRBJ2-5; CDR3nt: TGCGCCAGCAGCCAAGTGCTAGCACAAGAGACCCAGTACTTC; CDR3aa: CASSQVLAQETQYF
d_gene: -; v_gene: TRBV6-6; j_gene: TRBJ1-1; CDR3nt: TGTGCCAGCAGTCCTCAACAGGTGACGAACACTGAAGCTTTCTTT; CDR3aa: CASSPQQVTNTEAFF
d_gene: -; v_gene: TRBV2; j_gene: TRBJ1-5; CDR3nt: TGTGCCAGCAGATCAAGGGCTCAGCCCCAGCATTTT; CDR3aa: CASRSRAQPQHF
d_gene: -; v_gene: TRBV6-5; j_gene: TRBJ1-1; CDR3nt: TGTGCCAGCACCTCGACTGTGAACACTGAAGCTTTCTTT; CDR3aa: CASTSTVNTEAFF
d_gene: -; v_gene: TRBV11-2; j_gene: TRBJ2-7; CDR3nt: TGTGCCAGCAGCTCTCTGACTGGAAGGAGCTCCTACGAGCAGTACTTC; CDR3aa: CASSSLTGRSSYEQYF
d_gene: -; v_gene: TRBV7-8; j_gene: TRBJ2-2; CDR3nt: TGTGCCAGCAGCATGCGAGACAGGAAGCAGAACACCGGGGAGCTGTTTTTT; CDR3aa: CASSMRDRKQNTGELFF
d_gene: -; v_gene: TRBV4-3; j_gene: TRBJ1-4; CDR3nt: TGCGCCAGCAGCCTTGCATGGGGTGGGGAAAAACTGTTTTTT; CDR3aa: CASSLAWGGEKLFF
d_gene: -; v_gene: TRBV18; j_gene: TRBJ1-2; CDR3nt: TGTGCCAGCTCACCAAGGACACAATATACCCCTAACTATGGCTACACCTTC; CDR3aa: CASSPRTQYTPNYGYTF
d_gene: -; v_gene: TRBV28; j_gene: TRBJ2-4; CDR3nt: TGTGCCAGCAGTAATGCCAAAAACATTCAGTACTTC; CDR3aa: CASSNAKNIQYF
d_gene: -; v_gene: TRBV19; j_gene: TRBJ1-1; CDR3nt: TGTGCCAGTAGTATAGTTCAGGGAGGGAACACTGAAGCTTTCTTT; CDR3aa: CASSIVQGGNTEAFF
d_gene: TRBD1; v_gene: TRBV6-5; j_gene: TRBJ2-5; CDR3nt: TGTGCCAGCACGACCCGGGACAGAGGCAAAGAGACCCAGTACTTC; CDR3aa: CASTTRDRGKETQYF
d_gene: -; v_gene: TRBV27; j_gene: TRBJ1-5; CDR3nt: TGTGCCAGCAGTTTAACGGAGGGGCAGCCCCAGCATTTT; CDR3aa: CASSLTEGQPQHF
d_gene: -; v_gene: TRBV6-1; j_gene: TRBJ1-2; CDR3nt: TGTGCCAGCAGTGAAGATAGCGTGGACAGAATCTATGGCTACACCTTC; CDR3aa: CASSEDSVDRIYGYTF
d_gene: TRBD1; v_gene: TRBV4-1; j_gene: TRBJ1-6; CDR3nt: TGCGCCAGCAGCCAAGAAGGGGGCAGGGTCTCACCCCTCCACTTT; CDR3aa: CASSQEGGRVSPLHF
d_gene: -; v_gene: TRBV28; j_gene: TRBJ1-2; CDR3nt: TGTGCCAGCAGTTTAGTGGTAGAGGGATGGGGCTACACCTTC; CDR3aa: CASSLVVEGWGYTF
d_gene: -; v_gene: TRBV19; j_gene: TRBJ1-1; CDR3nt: TGTGCCAGTAGTATAGCCCCGATCGGGGGGCTGGGAGTGAACACTGAAGCTTTCTTT; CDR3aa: CASSIAPIGGLGVNTEAFF
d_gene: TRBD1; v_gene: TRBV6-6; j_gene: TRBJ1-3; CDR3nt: TGTGCCAGCAGCAAAACCACCGGGACAGGGGGCCTCCAGCCAGCGGGAAACACCATATATTTT; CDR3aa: CASSKTTGTGGLQPAGNTIYF
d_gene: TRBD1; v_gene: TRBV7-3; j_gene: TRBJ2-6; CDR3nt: TGTGCCAGCAGCCACAAACCGGGACAGGGGAGCTCTGGGGCCAACGTCCTGACTTTC; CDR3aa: CASSHKPGQGSSGANVLTF
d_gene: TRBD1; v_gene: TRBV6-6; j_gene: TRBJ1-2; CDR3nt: TGTGCCAGCAGTTTCGCCCAGACAGGGGGTGGCTACACCTTC; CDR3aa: CASSFAQTGGGYTF
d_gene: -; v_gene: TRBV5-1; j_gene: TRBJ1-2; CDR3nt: TGCGCCAGCAGCTGGGAGTCCCCCAAGGGCAACTATGGCTACACCTTC; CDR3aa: CASSWESPKGNYGYTF
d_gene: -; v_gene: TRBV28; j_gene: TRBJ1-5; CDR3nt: TGTGCCAGCAGTTCCCGGACACTCAATCAGCCCCAGCATTTT; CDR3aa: CASSSRTLNQPQHF